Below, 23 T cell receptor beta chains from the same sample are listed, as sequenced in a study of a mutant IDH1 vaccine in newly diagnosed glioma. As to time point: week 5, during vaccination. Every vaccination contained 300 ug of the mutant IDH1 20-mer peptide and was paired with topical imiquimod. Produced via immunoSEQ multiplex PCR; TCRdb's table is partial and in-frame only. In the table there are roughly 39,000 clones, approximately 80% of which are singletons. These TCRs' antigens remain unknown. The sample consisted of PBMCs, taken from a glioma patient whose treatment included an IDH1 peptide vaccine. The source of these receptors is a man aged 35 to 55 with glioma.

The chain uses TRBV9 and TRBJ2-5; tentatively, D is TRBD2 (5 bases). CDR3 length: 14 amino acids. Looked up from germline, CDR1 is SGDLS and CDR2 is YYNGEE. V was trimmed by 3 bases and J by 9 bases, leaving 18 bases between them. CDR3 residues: CASSAPDNPGAQYF. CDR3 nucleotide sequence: TGTGCCAGCAGCGCACCGGATAACCCCGGGGCCCAGTACTTC.

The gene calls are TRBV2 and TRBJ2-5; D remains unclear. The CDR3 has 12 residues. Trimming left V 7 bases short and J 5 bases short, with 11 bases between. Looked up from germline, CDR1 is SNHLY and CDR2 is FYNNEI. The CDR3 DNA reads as TGTGCCAGCACACGGCAATCCGAGACCCAGTACTTC. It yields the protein CASTRQSETQYF.

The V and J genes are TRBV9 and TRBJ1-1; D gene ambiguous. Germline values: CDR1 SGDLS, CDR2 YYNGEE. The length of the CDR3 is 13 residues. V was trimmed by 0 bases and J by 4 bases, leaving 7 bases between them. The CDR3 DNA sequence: TGTGCCAGCAGCGTAGGCGGGTCCACTGAAGCTTTCTTT. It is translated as CASSVGGSTEAFF.

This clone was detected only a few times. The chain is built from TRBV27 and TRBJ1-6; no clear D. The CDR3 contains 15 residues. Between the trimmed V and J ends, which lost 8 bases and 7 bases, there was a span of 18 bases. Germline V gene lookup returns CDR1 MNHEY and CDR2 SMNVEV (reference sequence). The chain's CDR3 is CASGELNLGNSPLHF. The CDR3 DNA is TGTGCCAGCGGAGAGCTTAATCTCGGCAATTCACCCCTCCACTTT.

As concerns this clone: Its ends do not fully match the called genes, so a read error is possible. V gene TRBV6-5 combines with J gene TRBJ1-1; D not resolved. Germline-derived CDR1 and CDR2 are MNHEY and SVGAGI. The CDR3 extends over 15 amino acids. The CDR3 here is CASSAETHGNAEAFF. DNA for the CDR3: TGTGCCAGCAGCGCTGAGACTCATGGGAACGCTGAAGCTTTCTTT.

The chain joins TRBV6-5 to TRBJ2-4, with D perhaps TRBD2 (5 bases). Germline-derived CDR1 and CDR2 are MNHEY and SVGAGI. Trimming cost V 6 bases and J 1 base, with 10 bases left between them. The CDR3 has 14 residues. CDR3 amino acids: CASRGLAAKNIQYF. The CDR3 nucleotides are TGTGCCAGCAGAGGGCTAGCTGCCAAAAACATTCAGTACTTC.

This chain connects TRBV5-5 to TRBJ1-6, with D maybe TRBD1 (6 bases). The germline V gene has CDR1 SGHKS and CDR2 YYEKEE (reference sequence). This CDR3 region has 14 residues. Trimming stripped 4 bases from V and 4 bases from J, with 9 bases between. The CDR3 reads CASSLGQYNSPLHF. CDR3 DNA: TGTGCCAGCAGCCTAGGACAGTATAATTCACCCCTCCACTTT. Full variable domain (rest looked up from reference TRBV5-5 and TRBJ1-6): DAGVTQSPTHLIKTRGQQVTLRCSPISGHKSVSWYQQVLGQGPQFIFQYYEKEERGRGNFPDRFSARQFPNYSSELNVNALLLGDSALYLCASSLGQYNSPLHFGNGTRLTVT.

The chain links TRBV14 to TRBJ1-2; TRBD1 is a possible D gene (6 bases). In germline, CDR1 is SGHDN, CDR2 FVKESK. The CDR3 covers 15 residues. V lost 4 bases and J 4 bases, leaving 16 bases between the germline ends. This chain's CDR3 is CASSPPRDRSYGYTF. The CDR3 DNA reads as TGTGCCAGCAGCCCACCCCGTGACAGGTCCTATGGCTACACCTTC.

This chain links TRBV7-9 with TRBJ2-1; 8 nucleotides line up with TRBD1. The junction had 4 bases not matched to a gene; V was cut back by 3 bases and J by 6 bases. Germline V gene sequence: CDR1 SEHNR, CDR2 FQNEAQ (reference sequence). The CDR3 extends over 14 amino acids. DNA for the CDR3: TGTGCCAGCAGCTTTATTGGACAGGGCAATGAGCAGTTCTTC. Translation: CASSFIGQGNEQFF.

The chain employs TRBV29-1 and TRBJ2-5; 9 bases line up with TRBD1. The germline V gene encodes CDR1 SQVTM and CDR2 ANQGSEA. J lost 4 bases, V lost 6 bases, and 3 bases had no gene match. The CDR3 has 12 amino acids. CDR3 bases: TGCAGCGTGGGACAGGGAATAGAGACCCAGTACTTC. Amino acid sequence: CSVGQGIETQYF.

The CDR3 region has the DNA TGTGCCAGTACCATCGGACACAGTGGGACAGGGGATAACTATGGCTACACCTTC. It is translated as CASTIGHSGTGDNYGYTF. V gene TRBV19 combines with J gene TRBJ1-2, with 10 bases that match TRBD1. V shed 7 bases, J shed 1 base, and the junction held 15 bases outside the gene matches. Germline CDR1 reads LNHDA; CDR2 reads SQIVND (reference sequence). There are 18 residues in the CDR3. Full variable domain (missing parts from reference TRBV19 and TRBJ1-2): DGGITQSPKYLFRKEGQNVTLSCEQNLNHDAMYWYRQDPGQGLRLIYYSQIVNDFQKGDIAEGYSVSREKKESFPLTVTSAQKNPTAFYLCASTIGHSGTGDNYGYTFGSGTRLTVV.

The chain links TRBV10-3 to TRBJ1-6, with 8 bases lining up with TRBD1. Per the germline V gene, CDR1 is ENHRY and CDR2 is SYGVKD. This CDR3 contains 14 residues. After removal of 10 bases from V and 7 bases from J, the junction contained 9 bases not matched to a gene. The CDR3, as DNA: TGTGCCAGGTACCGGGACAGGAAAAATTCACCCCTCCACTTT. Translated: CARYRDRKNSPLHF.

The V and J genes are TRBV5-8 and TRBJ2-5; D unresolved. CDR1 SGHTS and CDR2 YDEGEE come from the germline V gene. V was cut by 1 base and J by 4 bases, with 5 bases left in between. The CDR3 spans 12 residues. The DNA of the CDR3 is TGTGCCAGCAGCTTGTACGGAGAGACCCAGTACTTC. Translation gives CASSLYGETQYF.

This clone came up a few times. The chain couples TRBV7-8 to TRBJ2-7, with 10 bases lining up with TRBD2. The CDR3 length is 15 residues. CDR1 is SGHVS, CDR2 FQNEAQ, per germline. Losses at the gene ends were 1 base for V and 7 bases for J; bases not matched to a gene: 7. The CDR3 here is CASSLGASGGSEQYF. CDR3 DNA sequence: TGTGCCAGCAGCTTAGGGGCTAGCGGGGGTAGTGAGCAGTACTTC.

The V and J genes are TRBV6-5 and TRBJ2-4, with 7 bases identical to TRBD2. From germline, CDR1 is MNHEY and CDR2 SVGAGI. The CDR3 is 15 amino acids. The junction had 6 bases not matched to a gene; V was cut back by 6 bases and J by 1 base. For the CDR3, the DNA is TGTGCCAGCAGGAAGCGGGGAACGGCCAAAAACATTCAGTACTTC. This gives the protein CASRKRGTAKNIQYF.

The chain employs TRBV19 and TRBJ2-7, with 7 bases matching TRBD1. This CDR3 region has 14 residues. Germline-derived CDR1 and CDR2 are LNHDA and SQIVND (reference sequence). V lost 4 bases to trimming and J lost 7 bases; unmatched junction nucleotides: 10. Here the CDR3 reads CASSRGTVSSEQYF. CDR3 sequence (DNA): TGTGCCAGTAGTAGGGGGACAGTCTCCTCTGAGCAGTACTTC.

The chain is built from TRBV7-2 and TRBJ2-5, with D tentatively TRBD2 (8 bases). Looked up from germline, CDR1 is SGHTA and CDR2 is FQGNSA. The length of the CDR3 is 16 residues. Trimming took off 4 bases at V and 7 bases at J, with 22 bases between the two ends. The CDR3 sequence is CASSYRLAKGAATQYF. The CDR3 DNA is TGTGCCAGCAGCTACCGACTAGCGAAGGGGGCAGCGACCCAGTACTTC.

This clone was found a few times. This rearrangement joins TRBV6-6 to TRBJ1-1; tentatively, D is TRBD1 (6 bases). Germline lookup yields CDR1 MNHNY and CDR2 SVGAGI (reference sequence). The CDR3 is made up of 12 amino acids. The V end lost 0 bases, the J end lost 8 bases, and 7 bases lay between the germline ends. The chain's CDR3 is CASSYSDREAFF. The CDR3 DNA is TGTGCCAGCAGTTACTCGGACAGAGAAGCTTTCTTT.

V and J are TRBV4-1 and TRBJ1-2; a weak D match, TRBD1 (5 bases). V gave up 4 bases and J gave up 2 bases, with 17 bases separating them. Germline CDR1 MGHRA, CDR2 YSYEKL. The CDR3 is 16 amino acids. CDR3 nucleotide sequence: TGCGCCAGCAGCCTGGGGACGGATAGGCAGAACTATGGCTACACCTTC. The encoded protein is CASSLGTDRQNYGYTF.

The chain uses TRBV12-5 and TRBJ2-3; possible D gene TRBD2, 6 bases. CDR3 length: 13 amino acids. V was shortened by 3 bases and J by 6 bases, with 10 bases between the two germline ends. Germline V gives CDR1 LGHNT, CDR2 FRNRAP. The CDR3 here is CASGLSGGDTQYF. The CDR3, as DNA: TGTGCTAGTGGTTTAAGTGGGGGGGATACGCAGTATTTT.

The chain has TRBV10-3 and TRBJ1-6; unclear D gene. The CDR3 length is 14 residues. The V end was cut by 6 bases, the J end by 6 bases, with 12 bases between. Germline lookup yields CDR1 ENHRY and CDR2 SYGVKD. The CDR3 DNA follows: TGTGCCATCAGAGAAGCGGGCGGTAATTCACCCCTCCACTTT. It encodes CAIREAGGNSPLHF.

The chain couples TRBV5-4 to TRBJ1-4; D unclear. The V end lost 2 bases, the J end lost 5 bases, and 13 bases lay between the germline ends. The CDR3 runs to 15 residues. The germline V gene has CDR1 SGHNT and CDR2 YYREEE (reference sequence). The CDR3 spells CASSLSGRRNEKLFF. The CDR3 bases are TGTGCCAGCAGCTTAAGCGGCCGAAGAAATGAAAAACTGTTTTTT.

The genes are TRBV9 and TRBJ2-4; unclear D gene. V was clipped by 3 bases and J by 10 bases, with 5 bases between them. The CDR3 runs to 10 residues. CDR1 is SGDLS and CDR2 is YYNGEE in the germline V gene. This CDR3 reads CASSGTIQYF. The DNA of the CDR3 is TGTGCCAGCAGCGGGACGATTCAGTACTTC.